The 18 T cell receptor beta chains presented below share a single source sample, sequenced in a study of cytomegalovirus exposure and HLA in healthy donors. With 60 Vbeta and 13 Jbeta primers, the PCR was carried out. Sequenced by immunoSEQ multiplex PCR; TCRdb stores in-frame clones only, minus some. The table has about 140,000 clones, 70% to 85% seen once; the top ten hold roughly 10%. What was sequenced was PBMCs. The receptors shown here come from a woman in her sixties in good health and CMV-seropositive.

The chain joins TRBV10-2 to TRBJ1-1; D is unresolved. V lost 7 bases, J lost 0 bases, and 15 bases lay in between. CDR1 and CDR2 (germline): WSHSY, SAAADI. The CDR3 totals 15 residues. CDR3: CASTQAMGMNTEAFF. The DNA for the CDR3 is TGCGCCAGCACCCAGGCGATGGGCATGAACACTGAAGCTTTCTTT.

This rearrangement joins TRBV19 to TRBJ2-1; 10 bases agree with TRBD2. Trimming at V came to 9 bases and at J to 5 bases, leaving 4 bases not matched to a gene. CDR1 is LNHDA, CDR2 SQIVND, per germline (reference sequence). The CDR3 spans 13 residues. CDR3 residues: CASIGLADNEQFF. CDR3 nucleotides: TGTGCCAGCATCGGACTAGCGGACAATGAGCAGTTCTTC.

The chain couples TRBV9 to TRBJ1-1; D unresolved. The CDR3 covers 14 residues. Trimming shortened V by 3 bases and J by 6 bases, and 15 bases separated the two germline ends. CDR1 SGDLS and CDR2 YYNGEE come from the germline V gene. The CDR3 spells CASSGGNPGAEAFF. CDR3 coding DNA: TGTGCCAGCAGCGGAGGAAACCCCGGTGCTGAAGCTTTCTTT.

DNA for the CDR3: TGTGCCAGTAGTTCTAGACTAGCGGGCCAAGAGACCCAGTACTTC. Its protein is CASSSRLAGQETQYF. The chain uses TRBV19 and TRBJ2-5; 10 bases map to TRBD2. The CDR3 spans 15 residues. CDR1 is LNHDA and CDR2 is SQIVND in the germline V gene (reference sequence). V was clipped by 5 bases and J by 1 base; unmatched bases: 4. The full variable domain, rest sourced from reference TRBV19 and TRBJ2-5, is DGGITQSPKYLFRKEGQNVTLSCEQNLNHDAMYWYRQDPGQGLRLIYYSQIVNDFQKGDIAEGYSVSREKKESFPLTVTSAQKNPTAFYLCASSSRLAGQETQYFGPGTRLLVL.

V and J are TRBV7-8 and TRBJ1-2; TRBD1 matches at 7 bases. CDR3 length: 14 amino acids. The trim removed 3 bases at V and 4 bases at J, leaving 5 bases unmatched. Per the germline V gene, CDR1 is SGHVS and CDR2 is FQNEAQ. Here the CDR3 DNA reads TGTGCCAGCAGCTTCACAGGGGAAACCTATGGCTACACCTTC. Protein: CASSFTGETYGYTF.

The rearrangement links TRBV5-1 to TRBJ1-2, with 7 nucleotides matching TRBD1. From germline, CDR1 is SGHRS and CDR2 YFSETQ. CDR3 length: 13 residues. Trimming took 2 bases from V and 8 from J; bases not matched to a gene: 6. CDR3 protein: CASSLTGEGGYTF. The CDR3, as DNA: TGCGCCAGCAGCTTAACAGGGGAAGGAGGCTACACCTTC.

The genes are TRBV16 and TRBJ1-1, with a tentative D call TRBD1 (6 bases). There are 14 residues in the CDR3. Per the germline V gene, CDR1 is KGHSY and CDR2 is FQNENV. The V end was cut by 4 bases, the J end by 5 bases, with 14 bases between. The CDR3 nucleotides read TGTGCCAGCAGCCTAAGAATGGGGGCGACTGAAGCTTTCTTT. Its protein is CASSLRMGATEAFF.

V and J are TRBV12-2 and TRBJ2-7; TRBD1 is the table's D call and was not checked against the DNA. TRBV12-2 is classified as a pseudogene. This CDR3 is built from 16 residues. Here the CDR3 reads CASRAPPGQVSYEQYF. CDR3 coding DNA: TGTGCAAGTCGCGCGCCCCCGGGACAGGTTTCCTACGAGCAGTACTTC.

This chain links TRBV5-4 with TRBJ2-7; D remains unclear. CDR1 and CDR2 from the germline V gene are SGHNT and YYREEE (reference sequence). Deletions cut 2 bases from V and 4 bases from J, with 10 bases between. This CDR3 comprises 13 residues. The CDR3 region is CASSFGVTYEQYF. CDR3 in DNA: TGTGCCAGCAGCTTCGGAGTTACGTACGAGCAGTACTTC.

V is TRBV10-3 and J is TRBJ2-7; D not resolved. Germline V gene data show CDR1 as ENHRY and CDR2 as SYGVKD. The CDR3 length is 13 residues. Between the trimmed V and J ends, which lost 2 bases and 2 bases, there was a span of 7 bases. For the CDR3, the DNA is TGTGCCATCAGTGAGACAGCAACCTACGAGCAGTACTTC. It translates to CAISETATYEQYF.

In its sample, this clone was seen a few times. This chain joins TRBV5-6 and TRBJ2-1; TRBD2 aligns across 14 bases. The trim removed 3 bases at V and 4 bases at J, leaving 9 bases unmatched. In germline, CDR1 is SGHDT, CDR2 YYEEEE. The CDR3 is 18 residues long. For the CDR3, the DNA is TGTGCCAGCAGCTCTCTAGGACTAGCGGGAGGAAGGTACAATGAGCAGTTCTTC. Encoded protein: CASSSLGLAGGRYNEQFF.

This chain links TRBV7-9 with TRBJ1-2; D may be TRBD1 (6 bases). Germline V CDR1 and CDR2: SEHNR, FQNEAQ (reference sequence). V was clipped by 3 bases and J by 6 bases, with 11 bases between them. The CDR3 extends over 13 amino acids. Here the CDR3 DNA reads TGTGCCAGCAGCTTCCAGGGGTCTAATGGCTACACCTTC. Its protein product is CASSFQGSNGYTF.

The chain is built from TRBV6-6 and TRBJ1-2; 10 nucleotides agree with TRBD1. The V gene's germline CDR1 is MNHNY and CDR2 SVGAGI (reference sequence). The CDR3 consists of 15 residues. The J segment lost 6 bases and the V segment lost 5 bases, leaving 9 bases of the junction unmatched. CDR3 residues: CASSNPGQGWDGYTF. The CDR3 coding sequence is TGTGCCAGCAGTAACCCGGGACAGGGGTGGGATGGCTACACCTTC.

The chain has TRBV19 and TRBJ2-7, with 8 bases aligning to TRBD1. The CDR3 loop spans 13 amino acids. V lost 7 bases to trimming and J lost 1 base; unmatched junction nucleotides: 3. Germline V CDR1 and CDR2: LNHDA, SQIVND (reference sequence). The CDR3 sequence is CASTGQGSYEQYF. CDR3 coding DNA: TGTGCCAGTACCGGACAGGGTTCCTACGAGCAGTACTTC. Complete variable domain (other parts from reference TRBV19 and TRBJ2-7): DGGITQSPKYLFRKEGQNVTLSCEQNLNHDAMYWYRQDPGQGLRLIYYSQIVNDFQKGDIAEGYSVSREKKESFPLTVTSAQKNPTAFYLCASTGQGSYEQYFGPGTRLTVT.

This clone came up a few times. J is TRBJ1-3 and V is TRBV29-1, with 8 bases fitting TRBD1. The germline gives CDR1 SQVTM, CDR2 ANQGSEA. The CDR3 is 13 amino acids. With V trimmed by 3 bases and J by 6 bases, 4 bases remained unmatched. This CDR3 is CSVEGQAANTIYF. The CDR3 DNA reads TGCAGCGTTGAGGGACAGGCGGCAAACACCATATATTTT.

This chain links TRBV7-9 with TRBJ2-1; 7 bases are a match to TRBD2. The ends lost 4 bases at V and 13 bases at J; junction bases unmatched: 4. This CDR3 contains 11 residues. Germline V gives CDR1 SEHNR, CDR2 FQNEAQ (reference sequence). The CDR3 loop is CASSSREAQFF. The CDR3 DNA reads as TGTGCCAGCAGCTCCCGGGAGGCTCAGTTCTTC.

The chain carries TRBV5-4 and TRBJ2-1, with 7 bases lining up with TRBD2. Germline CDR1 reads SGHNT; CDR2 reads YYREEE (reference sequence). Unmatched junction bases numbered 11, after V lost 5 bases and J lost 6 bases. This CDR3 spans 15 amino acids. CDR3 DNA: TGTGCCAGCAGACGGACCGGCGGGAGACTCAATGAGCAGTTCTTC. Translation: CASRRTGGRLNEQFF.

This chain joins TRBV4-3 and TRBJ2-7; 10 positions agree with TRBD2. Trimming at V came to 3 bases and at J to 2 bases, leaving 4 bases not matched to a gene. Looked up from germline, CDR1 is LGHNA and CDR2 is YSLEER. This CDR3 comprises 15 residues. DNA for the CDR3: TGCGCCAGCAGCCACAGAGCGGGGGGGCCCTACGAGCAGTACTTC. Amino acid sequence: CASSHRAGGPYEQYF.